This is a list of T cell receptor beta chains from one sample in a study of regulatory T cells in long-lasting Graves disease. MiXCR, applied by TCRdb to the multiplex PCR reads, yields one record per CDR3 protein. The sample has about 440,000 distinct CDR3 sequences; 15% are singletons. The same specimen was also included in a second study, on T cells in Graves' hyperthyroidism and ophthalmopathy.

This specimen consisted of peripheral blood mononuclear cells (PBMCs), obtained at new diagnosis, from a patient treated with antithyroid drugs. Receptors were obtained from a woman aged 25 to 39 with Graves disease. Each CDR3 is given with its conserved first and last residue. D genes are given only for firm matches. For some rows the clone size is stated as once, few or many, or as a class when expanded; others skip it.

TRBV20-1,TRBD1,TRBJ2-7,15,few,CSTLTGTGSAYEQYF,TGCAGTACTCTGACAGGGACAGGAAGCGCCTACGAGCAGTACTTC
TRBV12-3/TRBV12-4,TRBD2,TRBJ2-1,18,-,CASSSPAWPSGRDNEQFF,TGTGCCAGCAGTTCTCCCGCATGGCCTAGCGGGAGGGACAATGAGCAGTTCTTC
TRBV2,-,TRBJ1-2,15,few,CASTRKRVEGDGYTF,TGTGCCAGCACTCGAAAGAGAGTGGAGGGGGATGGCTACACCTTC
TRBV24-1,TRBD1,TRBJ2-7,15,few,CTTSDQTGGFHEQYF,TGTACCACCAGTGACCAGACAGGGGGCTTCCACGAGCAGTACTTC
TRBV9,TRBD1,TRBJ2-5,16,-,CASSGTDQGARETQYF,TGTGCCAGCAGTGGGACTGACCAGGGGGCCCGGGAGACCCAGTACTTC
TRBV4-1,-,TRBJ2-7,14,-,CASSLSVGPYEQYF,TGCGCCAGCAGCCTCTCAGTGGGACCCTACGAGCAGTACTTC
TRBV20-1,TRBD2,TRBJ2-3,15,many,CSARDIQRDSDTQYF,TGCAGTGCTAGAGATATCCAGCGGGACTCAGATACGCAGTATTTT
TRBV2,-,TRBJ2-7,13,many,CASRVGPPDEQYF,TGTGCCAGCAGGGTAGGCCCGCCGGACGAGCAGTACTTC
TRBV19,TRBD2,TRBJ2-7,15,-,CASSSSTGGPGEQYF,TGTGCCAGTAGTTCGAGTACGGGAGGGCCGGGCGAGCAGTACTTC
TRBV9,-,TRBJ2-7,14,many,CAGPTGRALYEQYF,TGTGCCGGGCCGACTGGGAGAGCACTCTACGAGCAGTACTTC
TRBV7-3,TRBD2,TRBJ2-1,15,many,CASSSIAGGPNEQFF,TGTGCCAGCAGTTCAATAGCGGGAGGGCCGAATGAGCAGTTCTTC
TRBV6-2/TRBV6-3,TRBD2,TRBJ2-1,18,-,CASTQLRTSGQSYNEQFF,TGTGCCAGCACACAACTACGGACTAGCGGGCAGTCCTACAATGAGCAGTTCTTC
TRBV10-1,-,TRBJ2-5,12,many,CASSDGGETQYF,TGCGCCAGCAGTGACGGCGGAGAGACCCAGTACTTC
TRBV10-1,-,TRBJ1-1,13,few,CASREAGDTEAFF,TGCGCCAGCAGGGAAGCTGGGGACACTGAAGCTTTCTTT
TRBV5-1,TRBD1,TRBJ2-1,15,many,CASSLGDRAPWEQFF,TGCGCCAGCAGCTTGGGGGACAGGGCCCCTTGGGAGCAGTTCTTC